This T cell receptor (beta chain) was sequenced during a study of T-cell reconstitution after alpha-beta-depleted transplantation in children. Regarding the study as a whole: Day-60 TCRbeta diversity that was high in some patients was derived from surviving recipient T cells and thymic progenitors. Reportedly, only several hundred clones from non-depleted graft cells drove alpha-beta T-cell counts at about two months.

The CDR3 is 14 amino acids. Germline CDR1 is MGHRA and CDR2 is YSYEKL. Trimming removed 4 bases from V and 4 bases from J, with 12 bases in between. A remark on this clonotype: Antigen: not known.

Using unique molecular identifiers, the investigators prepared the TCRbeta library. TCRdb independently ran MiXCR on the PCR reads; one entry per CDR3 protein. The sample records 700,000 to 950,000 distinct CDR3 sequences, roughly 15% being singletons. Sequences were derived from PBMCs, mostly from graft donor cells, sampled 360 days after TCRalphabeta/CD19-depleted stem cell transplant. The TCR sequence derives from a male patient between 10 and 17 years old who had a stem cell transplant for acute lymphoblastic leukemia, so the T cells may come from the graft donor. This chain links TRBV4-1 with TRBJ2-3; D not resolved. CDR3 amino acids: CASSPSVRADTQYF. For the CDR3, the DNA is TGCGCCAGCAGCCCGTCAGTCAGAGCAGATACGCAGTATTTT.